This T cell receptor (beta chain) was found in a study of graft-versus-host responses after intestinal transplantation. Study details: Anti-thymocyte globulin served as induction for all recipients, who then took tacrolimus and steroids for around 3 years.

Profiling relied on immunoSEQ multiplex PCR, and the TCRdb table lists in-frame clones only, not all of them. The table lists tens of thousands of clones, almost 95% of them singletons. Details on this clone: Its antigen is currently unknown.

With V trimmed by 1 base and J by 6 bases, 10 bases remained unmatched. This CDR3 region has 17 residues. Germline assignment: CDR1 SEHNR and CDR2 FQNEAQ (reference sequence). Study-wide points: GvH clones were found in recipient marrow; some appeared first in ileum or blood. High graft-versus-host to host-versus-graft clonal ratios were seen in allografts of patients with graft-donor T cell macrochimerism. Circulating GvH clone levels at their peak were associated with HvG declines (early post-transplant).

This chain links TRBV7-9 with TRBJ2-1; 9 bases line up with TRBD1. This specimen was PBMCs, taken about 260 days after intestinal transplant. This TCR derives from a human patient who received an intestinal transplant, so some T cells may come from the graft donor. CDR3 DNA: TGTGCCAGCAGCTTAGTGGGAGGGACAGGGTCGCCCAATGAGCAGTTCTTC. This translates into CASSLVGGTGSPNEQFF.